This entry lists 16 T cell receptor beta chains sequenced from one sample in a study of blood T cells in healthy people across ages. A J-beta primer mix and a sample-barcoded 5' primer were used in a second PCR of about 7 to 12 cycles. MiXCR, run by TCRdb on the 5' RACE reads, gives a single entry per CDR3 protein. The sample consists of 600,000 to 650,000 distinct CDR3 sequences, about 53% of them appearing once. The sample was blood. These receptors all come from a man aged 60-69 years in good health.

This clonotype has just a few counts. The chain couples TRBV4-1 to TRBJ2-1; possible D gene TRBD2, 6 bases. Germline CDR1 MGHRA, CDR2 YSYEKL. V was trimmed by 4 bases and J by 8 bases, leaving 18 bases between them. CDR3 length: 15 residues. The CDR3, as DNA: TGCGCCAGCAGCCCCAGACACGGGGGATTAGATGAGCAGTTCTTC. As protein: CASSPRHGGLDEQFF.

The chain recombines TRBV15 with TRBJ2-7; the D gene is possibly TRBD2 (6 bases). With the DNA end fitting TRBJ2-5 better, the J assignment may be wrong. CDR3 length: 14 amino acids. CDR1 and CDR2 from the germline V gene are LNHNV and YYDKDF (reference sequence). CDR3 bases: TGTGCCACCAGGGGGGGAGTACTTGAAGAGACCCAGTACTTC. Protein product: CATRGGVLEETQYF.

This chain connects TRBV12-5 to TRBJ2-5; D is unclear. The germline CDR1 and CDR2 sequences are LGHNT and FRNRAP. CDR3 length: 11 amino acids. V lost 2 bases and J 5 bases, leaving 3 bases between the germline ends. The CDR3 is CASGLLETQYF. Here the CDR3 DNA reads TGTGCTAGTGGTTTGCTGGAGACCCAGTACTTC.

The V gene is TRBV20-1, the J gene TRBJ2-7; 7 bases are shared with TRBD1. CDR1 and CDR2 (germline): DFQATT, SNEGSKA (reference sequence). This CDR3 spans 12 amino acids. The trim removed 6 bases at V and 3 bases at J, leaving 5 bases unmatched. The CDR3 bases are TGCAGTGCAGTGCCAGGGGGCTACGAGCAGTACTTC. Protein product: CSAVPGGYEQYF.

The chain couples TRBV5-1 to TRBJ2-3; 13 bases are a match to TRBD2. Germline CDR1 is SGHRS and CDR2 is YFSETQ. V shed 3 bases, J shed 3 bases, and the junction held 16 bases outside the gene matches. CDR3 length equals 20 residues. CDR3 amino acids: CASSSTTSGGFGPKTDTQYF. CDR3 bases: TGCGCCAGCAGCTCGACGACTAGCGGGGGGTTCGGCCCTAAGACAGATACGCAGTATTTT.

This clonotype came up a few times. The chain couples TRBV20-1 to TRBJ1-2; 7 bases map to TRBD1. Germline V gene data show CDR1 as DFQATT and CDR2 as SNEGSKA (reference sequence). V was pared by 7 bases and J by 2 bases, with 7 bases of the junction left unmatched. CDR3 size: 13 residues. The CDR3 nucleotides read TGCAGTGTCCGACGACAGGGAAACTATGGCTACACCTTC. Its protein product is CSVRRQGNYGYTF.

This clonotype has only a few counts. The J gene is TRBJ1-5, the V gene TRBV3-1, with D maybe TRBD1 (6 bases). This CDR3 spans 14 amino acids. V lost 4 bases, J lost 2 bases, and 9 bases lay in between. CDR1 is LGHDT, CDR2 YNNKEL, per germline (reference sequence). Here the CDR3 reads CASSPRGGNQPQHF. The CDR3, as DNA: TGTGCCAGCAGCCCTAGGGGGGGCAATCAGCCCCAGCATTTT.

In its sample, this clonotype was seen once. This chain connects TRBV20-1 to TRBJ2-1; 7 bases are a match to TRBD1. The CDR3 consists of 18 residues. Germline V gene sequence: CDR1 DFQATT, CDR2 SNEGSKA (reference sequence). Trimming removed 0 bases from V and 8 bases from J; junction bases left unmatched: 19. The CDR3 here is CSARDEVTGALIGDEQFF. CDR3 DNA: TGCAGTGCTAGAGATGAGGTCACAGGGGCCCTTATTGGGGATGAGCAGTTCTTC.

This clonotype was detected only a few times. The chain is built from TRBV15 and TRBJ2-1; a weak D match, TRBD1 (6 bases). This CDR3 has 13 residues. Germline V gene data show CDR1 as LNHNV and CDR2 as YYDKDF (reference sequence). V was trimmed by 8 bases and J by 7 bases, leaving 15 bases between them. The CDR3 spells CATRQGPGNEQFF. Written as DNA, the CDR3 is TGTGCCACCCGGCAGGGGCCTGGGAATGAGCAGTTCTTC. Complete variable domain (other parts from reference TRBV15 and TRBJ2-1): DAMVIQNPRYQVTQFGKPVTLSCSQTLNHNVMYWYQQKSSQAPKLLFHYYDKDFNNEADTPDNFQSRRPNTSFCFLDIRSPGLGDTAMYLCATRQGPGNEQFFGPGTRLTVL.

The gene calls are TRBV4-1 and TRBJ2-1, with 9 bases that match TRBD1. The germline CDR1 and CDR2 sequences are MGHRA and YSYEKL. J lost 6 bases, V lost 0 bases, and 12 bases had no gene match. The CDR3 runs to 18 residues. The DNA of the CDR3 is TGCGCCAGCAGCCAAGATAGGGGCGTGGGACAGGGCTCCAATGAGCAGTTCTTC. Translated: CASSQDRGVGQGSNEQFF.

This clonotype was recorded a few times. This chain joins TRBV29-1 and TRBJ2-7; 9 bases line up with TRBD1. The J call is uncertain, as TRBJ2-5 better fits the DNA end. In germline, CDR1 is SQVTM, CDR2 ANQGSEA. CDR3 size: 13 residues. The CDR3 bases are TGCAGCGTCGCACGGGACAGGGTTGAGACCCAGTACTTC. Translated: CSVARDRVETQYF.

For the CDR3, the DNA is TGTGCCAGCAGCGATCGCCGATATGGCTACACCTTC. This gives the protein CASSDRRYGYTF. The chain has TRBV13 and TRBJ1-2, with D unresolved. The germline gives CDR1 PRHDT, CDR2 FYEKMQ (reference sequence). CDR3 length: 12 residues. V lost 5 bases to trimming and J lost 5 bases, with 9 bases between them.

CDR3: CSVAPGEGSYNEQFF. CDR3 in DNA: TGCAGCGTCGCCCCGGGGGAAGGGTCCTACAATGAGCAGTTCTTC. The gene calls are TRBV29-1 and TRBJ2-1; D perhaps matches TRBD2 (6 bases). The CDR3 is made up of 15 amino acids. Germline values: CDR1 SQVTM, CDR2 ANQGSEA. The germline V and J ends were trimmed by 6 bases and 1 base, with 16 bases remaining between them.

The genes are TRBV12-3 or TRBV12-4 and TRBJ2-5; D gene uncertain. V dropped 2 bases and J dropped 2 bases, with 3 bases sitting between them. This CDR3 comprises 12 residues. CDR3 sequence reads: CASSLWQETQYF. CDR3 sequence (DNA): TGTGCCAGCAGTTTATGGCAAGAGACCCAGTACTTC.

This clonotype was picked up a small number of times. The genes are TRBV20-1 and TRBJ2-5; 13 bases line up with TRBD2. V lost 6 bases and J lost 4; bases outside the gene matches: 5. CDR3 length equals 14 residues. CDR1 DFQATT and CDR2 SNEGSKA come from the germline V gene (reference sequence). CDR3 bases: TGCAGTGCCCAACTAGCGGGGGGGCGAGAGACCCAGTACTTC. Its protein product is CSAQLAGGRETQYF.

The chain employs TRBV21-1 and TRBJ1-5. TRBV21-1 is a listed pseudogene. CDR3 length: 12 residues. The CDR3 protein is CASSTCNQPQHF. For the CDR3, the DNA is TGTGCCAGCAGCACCTGCAATCAGCCCCAGCATTTT.